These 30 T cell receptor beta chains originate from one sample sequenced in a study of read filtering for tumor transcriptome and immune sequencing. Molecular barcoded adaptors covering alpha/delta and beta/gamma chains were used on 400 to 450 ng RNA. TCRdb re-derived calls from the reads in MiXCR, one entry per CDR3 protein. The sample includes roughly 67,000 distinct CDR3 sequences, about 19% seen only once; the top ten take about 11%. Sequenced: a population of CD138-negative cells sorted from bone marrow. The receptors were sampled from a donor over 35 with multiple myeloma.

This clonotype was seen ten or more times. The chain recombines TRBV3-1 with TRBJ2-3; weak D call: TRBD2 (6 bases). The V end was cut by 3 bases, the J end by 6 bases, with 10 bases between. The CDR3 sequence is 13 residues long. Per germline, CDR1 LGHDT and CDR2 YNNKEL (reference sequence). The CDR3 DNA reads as TGTGCCAGCAGCCAGCTTAGCGGCGATACGCAGTATTTT. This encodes CASSQLSGDTQYF.

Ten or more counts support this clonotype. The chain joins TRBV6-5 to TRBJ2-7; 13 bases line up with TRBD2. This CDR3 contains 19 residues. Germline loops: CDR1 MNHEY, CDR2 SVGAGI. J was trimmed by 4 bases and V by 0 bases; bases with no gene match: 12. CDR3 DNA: TGTGCCAGCAGTTACTCCCAACTAGCGGGAGGGCCCCCGCCTTACGAGCAGTACTTC. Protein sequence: CASSYSQLAGGPPPYEQYF.

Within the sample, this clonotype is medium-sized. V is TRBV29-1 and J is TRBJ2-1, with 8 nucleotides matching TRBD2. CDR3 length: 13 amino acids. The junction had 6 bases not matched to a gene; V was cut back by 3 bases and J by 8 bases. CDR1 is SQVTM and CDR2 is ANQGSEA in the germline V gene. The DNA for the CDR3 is TGCAGCGTTGAGAGCGGGAGTAAGTATGAGCAGTTCTTC. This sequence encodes CSVESGSKYEQFF.

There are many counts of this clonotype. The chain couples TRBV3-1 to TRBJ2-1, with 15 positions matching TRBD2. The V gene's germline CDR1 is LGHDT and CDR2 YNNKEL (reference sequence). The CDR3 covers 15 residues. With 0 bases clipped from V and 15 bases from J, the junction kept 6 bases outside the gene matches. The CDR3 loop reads CASSQDRTSGRAPFF. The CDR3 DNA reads TGTGCCAGCAGCCAAGATAGGACTAGCGGGAGGGCACCGTTCTTC.

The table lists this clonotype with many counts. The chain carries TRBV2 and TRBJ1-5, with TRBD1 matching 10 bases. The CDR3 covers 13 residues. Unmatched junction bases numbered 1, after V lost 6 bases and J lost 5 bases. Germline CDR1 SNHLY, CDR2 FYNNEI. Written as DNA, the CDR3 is TGTGCCAGCAGGACAGGGGGCGATCAGCCCCAGCATTTT. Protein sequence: CASRTGGDQPQHF.

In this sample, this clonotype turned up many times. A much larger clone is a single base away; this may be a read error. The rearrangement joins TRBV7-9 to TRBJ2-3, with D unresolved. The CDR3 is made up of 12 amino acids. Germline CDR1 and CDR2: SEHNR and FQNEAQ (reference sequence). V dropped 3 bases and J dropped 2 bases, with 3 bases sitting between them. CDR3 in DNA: TGTGCCAGCAGCTTTAACACAGATACGCAGTATTTT. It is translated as CASSFNTDTQYF.

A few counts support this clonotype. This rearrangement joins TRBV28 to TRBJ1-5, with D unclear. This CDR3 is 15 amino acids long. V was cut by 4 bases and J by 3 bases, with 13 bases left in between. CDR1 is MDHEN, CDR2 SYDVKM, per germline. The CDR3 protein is CASSSTRNINQPQHF. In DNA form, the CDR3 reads TGTGCCAGCAGTTCCACCCGTAATATCAATCAGCCCCAGCATTTT.

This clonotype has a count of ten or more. CDR3 loop: CASSLADLGLTEAFF. CDR3 nucleotides: TGCGCCAGCAGCTTGGCGGATCTGGGGCTCACTGAAGCTTTCTTT. The chain combines TRBV5-1 with TRBJ1-1; possibly TRBD1 for D (5 bases). This CDR3 contains 15 residues. CDR1 is SGHRS and CDR2 is YFSETQ in the germline V gene. Trimming left V 0 bases short and J 4 bases short, with 13 bases between. The entire variable domain, with the rest obtained from reference TRBV5-1 and TRBJ1-1, is as follows: KAGVTQTPRYLIKTRGQQVTLSCSPISGHRSVSWYQQTPGQGLQFLFEYFSETQRNKGNFPGRFSGRQFSNSRSEMNVSTLELGDSALYLCASSLADLGLTEAFFGQGTRLTVV.

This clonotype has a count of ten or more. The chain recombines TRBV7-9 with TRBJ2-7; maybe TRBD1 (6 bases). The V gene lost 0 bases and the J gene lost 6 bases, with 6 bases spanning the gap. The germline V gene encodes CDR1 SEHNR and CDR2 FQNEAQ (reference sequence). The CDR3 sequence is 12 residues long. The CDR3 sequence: CASSLARGEQYF. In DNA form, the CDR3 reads TGTGCCAGCAGCTTAGCCAGGGGCGAGCAGTACTTC.

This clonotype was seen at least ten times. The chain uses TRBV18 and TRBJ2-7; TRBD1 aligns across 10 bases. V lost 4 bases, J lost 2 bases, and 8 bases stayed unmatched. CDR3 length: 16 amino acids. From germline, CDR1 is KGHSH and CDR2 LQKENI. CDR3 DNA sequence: TGTGCCAGCTCACTCAACCGTGGACAGGGGGCCTACGAGCAGTACTTC. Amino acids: CASSLNRGQGAYEQYF.

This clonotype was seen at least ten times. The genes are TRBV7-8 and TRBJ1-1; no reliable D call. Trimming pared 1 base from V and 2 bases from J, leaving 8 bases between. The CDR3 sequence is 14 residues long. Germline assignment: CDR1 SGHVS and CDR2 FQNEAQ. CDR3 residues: CASSLGPANTEAFF. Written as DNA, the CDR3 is TGTGCCAGCAGCTTAGGCCCGGCAAACACTGAAGCTTTCTTT.

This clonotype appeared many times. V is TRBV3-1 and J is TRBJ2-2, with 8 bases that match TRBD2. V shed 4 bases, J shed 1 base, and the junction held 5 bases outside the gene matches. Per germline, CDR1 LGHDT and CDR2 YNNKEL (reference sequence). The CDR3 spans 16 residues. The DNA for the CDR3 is TGTGCCAGCAGCCGGGGAACTAGCGGGAACACCGGGGAGCTGTTTTTT. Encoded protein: CASSRGTSGNTGELFF.

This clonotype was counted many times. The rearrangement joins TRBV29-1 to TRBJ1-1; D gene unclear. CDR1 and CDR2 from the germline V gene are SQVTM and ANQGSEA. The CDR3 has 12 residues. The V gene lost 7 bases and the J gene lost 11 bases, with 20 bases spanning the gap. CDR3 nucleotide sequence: TGCAGCGCTAAATCGTGGGCCACCGATGCTTTCTTT. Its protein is CSAKSWATDAFF.

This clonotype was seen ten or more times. CDR3 sequence (DNA): TGCAGTGCTTCCGAAGCGGGGGCTACAGATACGCAGTATTTT. Protein: CSASEAGATDTQYF. The chain uses TRBV20-1 and TRBJ2-3; 8 positions match TRBD2. Germline trimming cut 5 bases from V and 3 bases from J; bases unmatched to any gene: 7. The CDR3 length is 14 residues. CDR1 and CDR2 (germline): DFQATT, SNEGSKA (reference sequence).

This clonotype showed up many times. DNA for the CDR3: TGCAGTGCTCTCCCGGGACTAGCGGGGGGAGAGACCCAGTACTTC. Translating gives CSALPGLAGGETQYF. The chain joins TRBV20-1 to TRBJ2-5; 15 positions match TRBD2. This CDR3 has 15 residues. V was clipped by 5 bases and J by 4 bases; unmatched bases: 5. Germline CDR1 is DFQATT and CDR2 is SNEGSKA (reference sequence).

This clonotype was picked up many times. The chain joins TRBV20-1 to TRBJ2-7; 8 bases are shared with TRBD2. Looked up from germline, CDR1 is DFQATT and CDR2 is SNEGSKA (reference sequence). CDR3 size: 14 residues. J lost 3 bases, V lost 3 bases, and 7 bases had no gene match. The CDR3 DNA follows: TGCAGTGCTAGGCGGGTGACTAGCGTCTACGAGCAGTACTTC. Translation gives CSARRVTSVYEQYF.

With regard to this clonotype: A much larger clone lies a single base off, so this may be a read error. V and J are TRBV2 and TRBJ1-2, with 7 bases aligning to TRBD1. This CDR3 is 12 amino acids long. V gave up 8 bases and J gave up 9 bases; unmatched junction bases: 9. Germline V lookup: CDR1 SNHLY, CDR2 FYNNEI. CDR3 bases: TGTGCCAGCCGCACAGGGGAACTGTGCTACACCTTC. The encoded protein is CASRTGELCYTF.

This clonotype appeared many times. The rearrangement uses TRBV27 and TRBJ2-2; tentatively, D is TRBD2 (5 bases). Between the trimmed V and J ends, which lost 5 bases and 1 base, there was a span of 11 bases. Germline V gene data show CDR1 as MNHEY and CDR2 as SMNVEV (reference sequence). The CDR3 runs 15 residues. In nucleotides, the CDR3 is TGTGCCAGCAGTGTAACTAGAGAGAACACCGGGGAGCTGTTTTTT. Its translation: CASSVTRENTGELFF.

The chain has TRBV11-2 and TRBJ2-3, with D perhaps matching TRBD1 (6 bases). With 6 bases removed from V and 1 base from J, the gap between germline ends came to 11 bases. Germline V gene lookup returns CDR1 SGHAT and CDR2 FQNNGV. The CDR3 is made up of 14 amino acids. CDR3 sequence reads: CASSFWTGTDTQYF. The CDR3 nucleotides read TGTGCCAGCAGTTTTTGGACAGGCACAGATACGCAGTATTTT.

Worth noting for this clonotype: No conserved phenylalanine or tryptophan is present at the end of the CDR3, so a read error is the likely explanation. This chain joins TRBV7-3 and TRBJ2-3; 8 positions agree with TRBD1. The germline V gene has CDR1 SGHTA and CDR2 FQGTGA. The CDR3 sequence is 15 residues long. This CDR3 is CASSATGQEPDTQYS. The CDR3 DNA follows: TGCGCCAGCAGCGCCACGGGACAGGAGCCAGATACGCAGTATTCT.

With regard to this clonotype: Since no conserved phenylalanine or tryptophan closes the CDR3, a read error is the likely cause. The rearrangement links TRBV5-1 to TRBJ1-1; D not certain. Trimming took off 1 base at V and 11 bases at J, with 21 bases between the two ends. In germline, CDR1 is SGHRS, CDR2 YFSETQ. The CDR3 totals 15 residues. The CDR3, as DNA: TGCGCCAGCAGCTTGAACTATCCGACGAACACTGGGGCTTTCTCT. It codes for CASSLNYPTNTGAFS.

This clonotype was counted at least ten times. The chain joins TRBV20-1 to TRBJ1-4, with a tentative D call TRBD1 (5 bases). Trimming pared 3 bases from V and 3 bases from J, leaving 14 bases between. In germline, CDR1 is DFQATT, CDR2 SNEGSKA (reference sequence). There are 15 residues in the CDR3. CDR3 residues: CSASGTGTANEKLFF. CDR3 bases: TGCAGTGCTAGTGGGACGGGGACCGCTAATGAAAAACTGTTTTTT.

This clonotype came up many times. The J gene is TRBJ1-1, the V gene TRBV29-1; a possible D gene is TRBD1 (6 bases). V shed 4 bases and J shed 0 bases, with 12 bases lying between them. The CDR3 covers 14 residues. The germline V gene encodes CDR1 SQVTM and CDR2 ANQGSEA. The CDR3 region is CSVGPGHLNTEAFF. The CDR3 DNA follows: TGCAGCGTTGGACCGGGACATCTGAACACTGAAGCTTTCTTT.

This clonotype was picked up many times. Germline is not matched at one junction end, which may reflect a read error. Here the CDR3 reads CASRLGDSPKNIQYF. As DNA, the CDR3 is TGTGCCAGCAGGTTAGGGGACAGCCCCAAAAACATTCAGTACTTC. This chain links TRBV7-9 with TRBJ2-4; 7 positions agree with TRBD1. Germline-derived CDR1 and CDR2 are SEHNR and FQNEAQ (reference sequence). The CDR3 sequence is 15 residues long. Using reference TRBV7-9 and TRBJ2-4 for the parts outside the CDR3, the full variable domain is DTGVSQNPRHKITKRGQNVTFRCDPISEHNRLYWYRQTLGQGPEFLTYFQNEAQLEKSRLLSDRFSAERPKGSFSTLEIQRTEQGDSAMYLCASRLGDSPKNIQYFGAGTRLSVL.

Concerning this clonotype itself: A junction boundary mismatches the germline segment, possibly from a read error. Here the CDR3 reads CSVKVKDSYNERFF. In nucleotides, the CDR3 is TGCAGCGTTAAAGTCAAGGACTCCTACAATGAGCGGTTCTTC. V usage is TRBV29-1 and J usage is TRBJ2-1; D is possibly TRBD2 (5 bases). Germline CDR1 reads SQVTM; CDR2 reads ANQGSEA. This CDR3 contains 14 residues.

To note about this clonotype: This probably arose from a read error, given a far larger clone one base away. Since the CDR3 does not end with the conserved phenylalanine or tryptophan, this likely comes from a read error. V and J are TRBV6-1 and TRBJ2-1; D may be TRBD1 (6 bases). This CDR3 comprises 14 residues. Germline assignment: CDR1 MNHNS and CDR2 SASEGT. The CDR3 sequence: CASRDIGQYNEQFL. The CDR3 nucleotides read TGTGCCAGCCGTGATATAGGACAGTACAATGAGCAGTTCCTC.

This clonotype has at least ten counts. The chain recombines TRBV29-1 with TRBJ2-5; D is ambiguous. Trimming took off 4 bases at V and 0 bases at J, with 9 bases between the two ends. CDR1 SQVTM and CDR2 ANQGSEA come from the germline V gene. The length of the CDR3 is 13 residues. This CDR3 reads CSVAQSYQETQYF. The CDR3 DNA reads TGCAGCGTTGCCCAGTCCTACCAAGAGACCCAGTACTTC. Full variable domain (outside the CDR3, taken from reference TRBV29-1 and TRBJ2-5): SAVISQKPSRDICQRGTSLTIQCQVDSQVTMMFWYRQQPGQSLTLIATANQGSEATYESGFVIDKFPISRPNLTFSTLTVSNMSPEDSSIYLCSVAQSYQETQYFGPGTRLLVL.

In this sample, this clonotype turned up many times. The CDR3 protein is CASSPRTGNTGELFF. The CDR3 bases are TGTGCCAGCTCACCGCGGACAGGGAACACCGGGGAGCTGTTTTTT. V usage is TRBV18 and J usage is TRBJ2-2; 7 nucleotides align to TRBD1. Trimming removed 3 bases from V and 1 base from J; junction bases left unmatched: 2. The CDR3 is 15 residues long. Germline loops: CDR1 KGHSH, CDR2 LQKENI.

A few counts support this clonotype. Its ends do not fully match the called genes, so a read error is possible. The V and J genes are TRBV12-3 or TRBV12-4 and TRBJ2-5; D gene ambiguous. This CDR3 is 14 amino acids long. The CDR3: CAGSPRGPQETQYF. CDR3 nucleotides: TGTGCCGGCAGTCCCCGAGGCCCCCAAGAGACCCAGTACTTC.

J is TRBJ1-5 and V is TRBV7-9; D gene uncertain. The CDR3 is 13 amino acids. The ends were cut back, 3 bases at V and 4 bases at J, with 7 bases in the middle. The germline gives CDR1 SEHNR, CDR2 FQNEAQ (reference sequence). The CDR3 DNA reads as TGTGCCAGCAGCTTCGGTACAAATCAGCCCCAGCATTTT. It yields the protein CASSFGTNQPQHF.